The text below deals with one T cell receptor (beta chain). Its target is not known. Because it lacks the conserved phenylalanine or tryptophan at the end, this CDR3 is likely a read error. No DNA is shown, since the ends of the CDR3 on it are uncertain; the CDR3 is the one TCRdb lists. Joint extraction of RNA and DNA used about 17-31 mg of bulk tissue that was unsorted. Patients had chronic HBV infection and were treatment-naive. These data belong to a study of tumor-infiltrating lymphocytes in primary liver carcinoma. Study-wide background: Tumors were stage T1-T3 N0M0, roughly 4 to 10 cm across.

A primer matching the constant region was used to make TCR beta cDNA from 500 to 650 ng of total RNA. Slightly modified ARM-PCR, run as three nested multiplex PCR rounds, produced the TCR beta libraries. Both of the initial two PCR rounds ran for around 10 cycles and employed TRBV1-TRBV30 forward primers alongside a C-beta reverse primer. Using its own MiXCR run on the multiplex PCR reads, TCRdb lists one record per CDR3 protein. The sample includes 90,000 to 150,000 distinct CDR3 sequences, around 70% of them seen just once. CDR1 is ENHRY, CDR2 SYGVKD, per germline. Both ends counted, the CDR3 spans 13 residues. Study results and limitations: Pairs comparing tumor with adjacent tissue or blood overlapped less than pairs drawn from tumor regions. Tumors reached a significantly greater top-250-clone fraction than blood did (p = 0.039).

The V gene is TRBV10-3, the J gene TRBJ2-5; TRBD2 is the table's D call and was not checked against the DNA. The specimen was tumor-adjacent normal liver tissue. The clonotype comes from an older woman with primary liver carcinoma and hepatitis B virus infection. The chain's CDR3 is CAIREAVQETQYI.